This TCR beta chain was profiled in a study of blood T cell repertoires in COVID-19. How the authors handled the data: Reference gene primers were amplified, and this amplification served to estimate nucleated cell counts. Method: immunoSEQ multiplex PCR; TCRdb's copy keeps in-frame clones and lacks some. That table gives V, J and clone size, and the DNA gave D and trimming. The table includes some 490,000 clones, 75% to 90% detected once. Categorization into cohorts depended on clinical history that participants reported. Germline V CDR1 and CDR2: SNHLY, FYNNEI. V was cut by 2 bases and J by 3 bases, with 13 bases left in between. This CDR3 is built from 15 residues.

Sequencing used PBMCs or T cells enriched from blood (not recorded which). This chain links TRBV2 with TRBJ1-2; D gene unclear. This sequence was found in a woman aged 60-75 years who had recovered from COVID-19. The DNA for the CDR3 is TGTGCCAGCAGTGAAAACAGAACACCTTACTATGGCTACACCTTC. This encodes CASSENRTPYYGYTF.